This TCR beta chain was recorded in a study of beta chain features in type 1 diabetes. CDR1 and CDR2 (germline): SGHTA, FQGNSA. Between the trimmed V and J ends, which lost 8 bases and 5 bases, there was a span of 15 bases. CDR3 length: 14 amino acids. Every isolated RNA sample was fully reverse transcribed, so sequencing captured expressed TCRB transcripts. Sequencing was performed with immunoSEQ multiplex PCR; in TCRdb, only in-frame clones are kept and a portion is missing. The table lists 680,000 or so clones, around 15% of them singletons. The chain couples TRBV7-2 to TRBJ2-2; D call uncertain. The sequenced sample was naive CD4+ T cells from blood. The clonotype was recovered from a young man in good health. The CDR3 here is CASSRSLITGELFF. The CDR3 DNA follows: TGTGCCAGCTCCAGATCCTTAATTACCGGGGAGCTGTTTTTT.